Below, one TCR beta chain is given with its context. This record comes from a study of human T cells and chemical hapten exposure. TCRdb reprocessed the RACE reads with MiXCR, giving one entry per CDR3 protein. This sample has roughly 200,000 distinct CDR3 sequences, with around 20% found just once. The CDR3 has 16 residues. The germline V gene has CDR1 WNHNN and CDR2 SYGVQD (reference sequence). The V and J ends lost 2 bases and 5 bases, in that order; junction bases with no gene match: 7. The time point here: patch test 1, 2 weeks after DPC sensitization. Treatment reported: therapeutic diphenylcyclopropenone sensitization with weekly scalp DPC.

The TCR sequence derives from a woman in her forties or fifties with alopecia areata. Some clones in this sample may be carry-over from other donors' samples. The chain couples TRBV10-1 to TRBJ2-7; TRBD2 matches 12 bases. Sequencing was performed on whole blood, taken in connection with sensitization to the hapten diphenylcyclopropenone (DPC). CDR3 sequence: CASSELAGGPRDEQYF. As DNA, the CDR3 is TGCGCCAGCAGTGAGCTAGCGGGAGGGCCTAGAGACGAGCAGTACTTC.